The source of this T cell receptor (beta chain) is a study of cytomegalovirus exposure and HLA in healthy donors. Overall study context: In an earlier analysis, approximately 120 million unique TCR beta sequences were found from 150 million to 200 million T cells. Among the 300 to 450 genotyped donors, more than 70% were placed in the Caucasian-associated ancestry cluster. Points from the study as a whole: Most TCR sequences were seen very rarely across donors, but some public TCRs occurred in many. TCR beta V- and J-gene trimming, according to a later analysis, was linked to a missense DCLRE1C variant.

In regard to this clone: Its antigen remains unidentified.

The V end lost 0 bases, the J end lost 0 bases, and 7 bases lay between the germline ends. Per the germline V gene, CDR1 is SGHRS and CDR2 is YFSETQ. The CDR3 covers 15 residues. The PCR used 60 Vbeta and 13 Jbeta primers. Clones were sequenced by immunoSEQ multiplex PCR, and TCRdb holds only the in-frame ones, with some missing. The repertoire consists of around 150,000 clones, with roughly four fifths occurring once and the leading ten covering approximately 3%. The genes are TRBV5-1 and TRBJ2-1; D is possibly TRBD2 (6 bases). This receptor was obtained from a woman aged 40 to 50 in good health and CMV-seronegative. The sample consisted of PBMCs. The CDR3 DNA sequence: TGCGCCAGCAGCTTGGACGGGAGCTCCTACAATGAGCAGTTCTTC. Translating it yields CASSLDGSSYNEQFF.